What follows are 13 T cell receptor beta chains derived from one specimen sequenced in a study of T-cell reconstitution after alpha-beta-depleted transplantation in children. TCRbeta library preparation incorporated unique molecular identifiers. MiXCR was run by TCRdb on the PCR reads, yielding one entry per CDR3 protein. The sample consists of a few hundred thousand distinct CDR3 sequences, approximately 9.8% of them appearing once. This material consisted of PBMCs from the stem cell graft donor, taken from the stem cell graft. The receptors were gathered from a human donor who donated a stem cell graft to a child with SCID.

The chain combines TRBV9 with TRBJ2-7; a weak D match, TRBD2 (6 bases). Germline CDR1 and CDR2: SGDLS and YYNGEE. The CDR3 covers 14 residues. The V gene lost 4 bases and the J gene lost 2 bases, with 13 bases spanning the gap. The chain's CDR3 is CASSPRELPYEQYF. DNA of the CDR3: TGTGCCAGCAGCCCCCGGGAGCTCCCCTACGAGCAGTACTTC.

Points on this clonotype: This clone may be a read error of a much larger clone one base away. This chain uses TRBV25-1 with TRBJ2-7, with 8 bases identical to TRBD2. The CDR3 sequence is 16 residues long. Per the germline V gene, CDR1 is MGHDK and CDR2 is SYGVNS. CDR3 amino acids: CASSPGAGAISYDQYF. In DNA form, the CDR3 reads TGTGCCAGCAGTCCTGGAGCGGGGGCGATCTCCTACGACCAGTACTTC.

The CDR3 region is CASSPGTRDHQAQFF. The CDR3 DNA sequence: TGTGCCAGCAGCCCCGGGACTAGGGATCATCAGGCGCAGTTCTTC. The chain recombines TRBV7-8 with TRBJ2-1; 8 nucleotides match TRBD2. CDR1 is SGHVS, CDR2 FQNEAQ, per germline. This CDR3 spans 15 amino acids. V was pared by 5 bases and J by 12 bases, with 15 bases of the junction left unmatched.

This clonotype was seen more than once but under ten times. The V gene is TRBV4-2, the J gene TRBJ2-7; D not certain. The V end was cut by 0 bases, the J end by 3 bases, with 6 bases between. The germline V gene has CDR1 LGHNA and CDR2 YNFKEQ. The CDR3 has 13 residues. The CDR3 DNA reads TGTGCCAGCAGCCAAGATAGGAGCTACGAGCAGTACTTC. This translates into CASSQDRSYEQYF.

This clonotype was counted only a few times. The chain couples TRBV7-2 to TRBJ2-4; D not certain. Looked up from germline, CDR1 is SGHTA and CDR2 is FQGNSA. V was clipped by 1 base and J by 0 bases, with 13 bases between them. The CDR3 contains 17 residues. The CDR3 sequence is CASSLVRSSLAKNIQYF. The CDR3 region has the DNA TGTGCCAGCAGCTTAGTGAGGAGTAGTCTAGCCAAAAACATTCAGTACTTC.

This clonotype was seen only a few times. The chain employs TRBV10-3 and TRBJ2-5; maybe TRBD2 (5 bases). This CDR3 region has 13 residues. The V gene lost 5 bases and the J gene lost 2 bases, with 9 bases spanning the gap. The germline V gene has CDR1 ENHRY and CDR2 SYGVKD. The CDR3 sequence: CAISPGEQETQYF. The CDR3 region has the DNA TGTGCCATCAGTCCTGGGGAGCAAGAGACCCAGTACTTC.

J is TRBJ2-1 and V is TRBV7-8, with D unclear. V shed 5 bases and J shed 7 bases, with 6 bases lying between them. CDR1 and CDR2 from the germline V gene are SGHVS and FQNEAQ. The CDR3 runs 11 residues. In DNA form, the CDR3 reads TGTGCCAGCAGCATCAAGAATGAGCAGTTCTTC. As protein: CASSIKNEQFF.

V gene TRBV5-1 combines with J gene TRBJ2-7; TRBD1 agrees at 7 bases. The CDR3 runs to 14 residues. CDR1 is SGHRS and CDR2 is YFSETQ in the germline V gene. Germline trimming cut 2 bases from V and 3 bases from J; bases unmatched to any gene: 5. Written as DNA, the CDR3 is TGCGCCAGCAGCTTAGGGACAGCAGACTACGAGCAGTACTTC. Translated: CASSLGTADYEQYF.

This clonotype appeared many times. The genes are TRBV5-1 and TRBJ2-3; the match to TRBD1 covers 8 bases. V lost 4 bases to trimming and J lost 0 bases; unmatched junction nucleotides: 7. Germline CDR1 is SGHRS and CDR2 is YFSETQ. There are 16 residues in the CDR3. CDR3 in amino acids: CASSGPGDRSTDTQYF. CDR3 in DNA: TGCGCCAGCAGCGGCCCGGGGGACAGGAGCACAGATACGCAGTATTTT.

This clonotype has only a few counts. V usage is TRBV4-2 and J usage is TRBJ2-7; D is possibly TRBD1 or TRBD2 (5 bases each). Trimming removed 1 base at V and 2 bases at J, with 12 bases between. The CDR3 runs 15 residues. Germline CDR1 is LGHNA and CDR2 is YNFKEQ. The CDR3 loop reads CASSQGRDVTYEQYF. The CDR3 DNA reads TGTGCCAGCAGCCAAGGACGGGACGTTACCTACGAGCAGTACTTC.

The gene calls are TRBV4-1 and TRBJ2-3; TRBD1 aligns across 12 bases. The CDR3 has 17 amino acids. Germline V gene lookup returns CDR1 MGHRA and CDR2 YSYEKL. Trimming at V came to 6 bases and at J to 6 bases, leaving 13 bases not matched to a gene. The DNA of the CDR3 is TGCGCCAGCAGAATCGGGACAGGGGGCAGATCAGGGGATACGCAGTATTTT. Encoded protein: CASRIGTGGRSGDTQYF.

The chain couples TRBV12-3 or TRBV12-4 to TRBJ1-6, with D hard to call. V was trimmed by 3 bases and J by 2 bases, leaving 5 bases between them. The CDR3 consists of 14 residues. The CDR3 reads CASSFTAYNSPLHF. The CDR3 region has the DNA TGTGCCAGCAGTTTCACAGCCTATAATTCACCCCTCCACTTT.

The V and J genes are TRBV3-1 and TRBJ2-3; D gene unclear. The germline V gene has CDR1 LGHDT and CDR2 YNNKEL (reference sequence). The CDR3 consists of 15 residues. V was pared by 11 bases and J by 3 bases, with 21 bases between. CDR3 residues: CACSKVVPWTDTQYF. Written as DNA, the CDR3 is TGTGCCTGCTCCAAGGTGGTCCCATGGACAGATACGCAGTATTTT.